This TCR beta chain was captured by sequencing in a study of post-analysis software for immune sequencing data. For the study at large: Several disease courses (relapsing-remitting, secondary progressive and progressive-relapsing) of multiple sclerosis were included.

Trimming pared 6 bases from V and 5 bases from J, leaving 9 bases between. The CDR3 spans 12 residues. Incorporated into the TCR beta cDNA libraries were unique molecular identifiers, which served to reduce PCR and sequencing biases. One entry per CDR3 protein results from TCRdb running MiXCR on the PCR reads. The table lists about half a million distinct CDR3 sequences, 30% to 40% of them singletons, with approximately 6% in the top ten. General study points: Samples from one preparation batch, clustered by F measure, grouped strongly together. About five TRBV segments occurring more often in patients than controls included TRBV5-6, TRBV5-1 and TRBV20-1.

Of note for this clonotype: The antigen is not known.

This clonotype originated in a girl younger than 18 with multiple sclerosis. The chain carries TRBV12-3 or TRBV12-4 and TRBJ2-3; no clear D. Sequencing was done on a sample of blood. DNA for the CDR3: TGTGCCAGCAGCCCGAAGGGAGATACGCAGTATTTT. Translated, it gives CASSPKGDTQYF.